Shown below are 12 T cell receptor delta chains from a single sample sequenced in a study of gamma-delta T cells after stem cell transplantation. TCRdb repeated clone calling on the RT-PCR reads with CATT. The repertoire has about 3,400 delta-chain clones, 16% of them found once; the top ten carry roughly 14%. The sequencing input was gamma-delta T cells. These receptors were collected from a human donor. It is not recorded whose cells these are; they may come from a transplant donor.

This clone has more than one count but fewer than ten. The same CDR3 arises from other DNA sequences in this sample as well. The V and J genes are TRDV2 and TRDJ1; possible D gene TRDD3, 6 bases. In germline, CDR1 is GEAIGNYY, CDR2 EKD. V gave up 3 bases and J gave up 4 bases, with 35 bases separating them. CDR3 length: 21 amino acids. CDR3 residues: CACDPLSWGLRGGGPGDKLIF. CDR3 nucleotide sequence: TGTGCCTGTGACCCCCTTTCCTGGGGACTACGCGGAGGGGGACCAGGCGATAAACTCATCTTT.

Turning to this clone: Given a much more abundant clone one base away, this may be a read error. This sample also contains other DNA sequences that code for the same CDR3. The rearrangement links TRDV2 to TRDJ1; possibly TRDD3 for D (6 bases). The ends were cut back, 4 bases at V and 0 bases at J, with 14 bases in the middle. The CDR3 loop spans 15 amino acids. The V gene's germline CDR1 is GEAIGNYY and CDR2 EKD. This CDR3 reads CACDTLLGDTDKLIF. CDR3 nucleotides: TGTGCCTGTGATACGTTATTGGGGGACACCGATAAACTCATCTTT.

As for this clone: A junction boundary mismatches the germline segment, possibly from a read error. The V gene is TRDV2, the J gene TRDJ1, with 12 bases fitting TRDD3. CDR3 length: 20 amino acids. The V gene's germline CDR1 is GEAIGNYY and CDR2 EKD. CDR3 sequence (DNA): TGTGCCTGTGACTATCTAATGCTGGGGGATACGCGAGGCGACACCGATACACTCATCTTT. Translated: CACDYLMLGDTRGDTDTLIF.

This clone was picked up a small number of times. V and J are TRDV2 and TRDJ3, with 9 positions matching TRDD3. The CDR3 has 17 residues. CDR1 is GEAIGNYY and CDR2 is EKD in the germline V gene. The trim removed 2 bases at V and 2 bases at J, leaving 3 bases unmatched. The CDR3 coding sequence is TGTGCCTGTGACAGTACTGGGGGAACCTGGGACACCCGACAGATGTTTTTC. It yields the protein CACDSTGGTWDTRQMFF.

Only a few counts were recorded for this clone. V gene TRDV2 combines with J gene TRDJ1; 8 nucleotides align to TRDD3. CDR3 length: 19 amino acids. Germline V gene lookup returns CDR1 GEAIGNYY and CDR2 EKD. V dropped 1 base and J dropped 2; count of bases not matched to a gene: 17. The CDR3 region is CACDTVGTRLMGDTDKLIF. Written as DNA, the CDR3 is TGTGCCTGTGACACTGTCGGGACCCGCTTAATGGGGGATACCGATAAACTCATCTTT.

The CDR3 here is CACDPTGGSQAWDTRQMFF. CDR3 nucleotide sequence: TGTGCCTGTGACCCCACTGGGGGGTCTCAGGCCTGGGACACCCGACAGATGTTTTTC. The rearrangement joins TRDV2 to TRDJ3; 8 bases align to TRDD3. The germline V gene has CDR1 GEAIGNYY and CDR2 EKD. With 3 bases clipped from V and 2 bases from J, the junction kept 11 bases outside the gene matches. CDR3 length equals 19 residues.

This clone ranks as medium-sized. V usage is TRDV2 and J usage is TRDJ1; unclear D gene. The CDR3 contains 14 residues. Trimming took 3 bases from V and 3 from J, leaving 13 bases between them. Germline V lookup: CDR1 GEAIGNYY, CDR2 EKD. The CDR3 DNA is TGTGCCTGTGACTCCCTTGGAGGGGCCGATAAACTCATCTTT. This codes for CACDSLGGADKLIF.

In this sample, this clone is medium-sized. This rearrangement joins TRDV2 to TRDJ3; D is ambiguous. CDR1 and CDR2 from the germline V gene are GEAIGNYY and EKD. The CDR3 is 18 amino acids. V shed 0 bases and J shed 0 bases, with 11 bases lying between them. CDR3 loop: CACDTGHASSWDTRQMFF. The CDR3 DNA follows: TGTGCCTGTGACACCGGTCACGCGAGCTCCTGGGACACCCGACAGATGTTTTTC.

This clone was counted a few times. This sequence may be a read error, since a much larger clone differs from it by one base. V gene TRDV2 combines with J gene TRDJ1; 8 bases match TRDD3. Germline V CDR1 and CDR2: GEAIGNYY, EKD. The CDR3 runs to 16 residues. The V and J ends lost 3 bases and 2 bases, in that order; junction bases with no gene match: 10. The CDR3 bases are TGTGCCTGTGACCCACTGGGGGCTACCGGTACCGATAAACTCATCTTT. Amino acid sequence: CACDPLGATGTDKLIF.

A note on this clone: A single base is all that separates this from a far larger clone, so a read error is likely. Other DNA sequences in this specimen translate into the identical CDR3. The chain links TRDV2 to TRDJ1; 13 bases map to TRDD3. Germline lookup yields CDR1 GEAIGNYY and CDR2 EKD. The CDR3 runs to 17 residues. The CDR3 DNA follows: TGTGCCTGTGACTCCCTACTGGGGGATACGCTCCCCGATAAACTAATCTTT. This translates into CACDSLLGDTLPDKLIF.

As for this clone: A read error may explain this, as a much larger clone is one base away. Other DNA variants within this sample encode the same CDR3. V and J are TRDV2 and TRDJ3; 8 bases fit TRDD3. Germline CDR1 reads GEAIGNYY; CDR2 reads EKD. The CDR3 has 21 residues. The CDR3 reads CACDTASTGGLVSWDTRQMFF. The CDR3 DNA follows: TGTGCCTGTGACACGGCAAGTACTGGGGGTCTTGTCTCCTGGGACACCCGACAGATGTTCTTC.

Concerning this clone: A much bigger clone sits one base away, suggesting this may be a read error. The chain carries TRDV2 and TRDJ3; TRDD3 matches at 12 bases. Germline V gene sequence: CDR1 GEAIGNYY, CDR2 EKD. The CDR3 is 21 residues long. The CDR3: CACDTIPPLGDTTWDTRQMIF. The DNA of the CDR3 is TGTGCCTGTGACACCATCCCGCCACTGGGGGATACTACCTGGGACACCCGACAGATGATTTTC.